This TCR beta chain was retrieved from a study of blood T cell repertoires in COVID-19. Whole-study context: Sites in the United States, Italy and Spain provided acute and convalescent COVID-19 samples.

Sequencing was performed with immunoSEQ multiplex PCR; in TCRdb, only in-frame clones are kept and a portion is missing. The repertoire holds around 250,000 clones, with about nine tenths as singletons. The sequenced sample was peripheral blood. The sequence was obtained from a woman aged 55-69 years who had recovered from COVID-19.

The CDR3 spells CASSLRDRGLPLFF. CDR3 sequence (DNA): TGTGCCAGCAGCCTCCGGGACAGGGGACTTCCTCTGTTTTTT. This chain connects TRBV7-2 to TRBJ1-4, with 10 bases fitting TRBD1. Germline values: CDR1 SGHTA, CDR2 FQGNSA. Trimming at V came to 5 bases and at J to 14 bases, leaving 11 bases not matched to a gene. The CDR3 totals 14 residues. The entire variable domain, with the rest obtained from reference TRBV7-2 and TRBJ1-4, is as follows: GAGVSQSPSNKVTEKGKDVELRCDPISGHTALYWYRQSLGQGLEFLIYFQGNSAPDKSGLPSDRFSAERTGGSVSTLTIQRTQQEDSAVYLCASSLRDRGLPLFFGSGTQLSVL.